This TCR beta chain is from a study of human T cells and chemical hapten exposure. This clonotype was counted a few times. From the RACE reads, TCRdb called clonotypes with MiXCR, one entry per CDR3 protein. The sample records tens of thousands of distinct CDR3 sequences, more than 9.5% being singletons. The time point denotes: patch test 2, 6 weeks after DPC sensitization. The treatment here: therapeutic diphenylcyclopropenone sensitization with weekly scalp DPC. The TCR comes from a man aged 35 to 55 with alopecia areata. Some clones in this sample may be carry-over from other donors' samples. The sample in question was whole blood, obtained in connection with sensitization to the hapten diphenylcyclopropenone (DPC).

CDR3 sequence reads: CASSFATRALDTQYF. The CDR3, as DNA: TGTGCCAGCAGCTTCGCCACCCGGGCGTTAGATACGCAGTATTTT. The gene calls are TRBV7-9 and TRBJ2-3, with D hard to call. Germline V gene sequence: CDR1 SEHNR, CDR2 FQNEAQ (reference sequence). Trimming removed 3 bases at V and 5 bases at J, with 15 bases between. The CDR3 runs 15 residues.